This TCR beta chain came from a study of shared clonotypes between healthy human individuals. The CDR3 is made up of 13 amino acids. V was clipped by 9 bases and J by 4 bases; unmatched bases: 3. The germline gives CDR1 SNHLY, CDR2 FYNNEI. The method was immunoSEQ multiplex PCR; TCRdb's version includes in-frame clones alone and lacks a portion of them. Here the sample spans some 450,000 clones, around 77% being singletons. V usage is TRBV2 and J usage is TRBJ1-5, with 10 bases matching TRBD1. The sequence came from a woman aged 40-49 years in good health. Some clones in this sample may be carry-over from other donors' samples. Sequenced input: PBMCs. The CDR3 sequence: CARGTGENQPQHF. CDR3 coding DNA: TGTGCCAGAGGGACAGGGGAGAATCAGCCCCAGCATTTT.